This T cell receptor (beta chain) was captured by sequencing in a study of blood T cell repertoires in COVID-19. TCRdb's copy holds only in-frame clones and misses some; the assay was immunoSEQ multiplex PCR. This sample carries some 320,000 clones, around nine tenths of them seen once, and the ten largest clones take about 2.4%. Germline assignment: CDR1 LGHNA and CDR2 YSLEER. The CDR3 extends over 16 amino acids. Trimming stripped 0 bases from V and 6 bases from J, with 15 bases between. The rearrangement links TRBV4-3 to TRBJ2-1, with a tentative D call TRBD2 (6 bases). Input material: PBMCs or T cells enriched from blood (not recorded which). The receptor's source is a man aged 55 to 70 who had recovered from COVID-19. The CDR3 coding sequence is TGCGCCAGCAGCCAAGACCACTGGCGGGGCACCAATGAGCAGTTCTTC. Translated: CASSQDHWRGTNEQFF.